This T cell receptor beta chain appears in the sequencing data of a study of blood T cell repertoires in COVID-19. Profiling relied on immunoSEQ multiplex PCR, and the TCRdb table lists in-frame clones only, not all of them. The table shows tens of thousands of clones, with about 88% occurring only once. In germline, CDR1 is MNHEY, CDR2 SVGAGI. The CDR3 is 16 residues long. Trimming at V came to 1 base and at J to 5 bases, leaving 10 bases not matched to a gene. The specimen was peripheral blood. This TCR was recovered from a man in his sixties with active COVID-19. The chain uses TRBV6-5 and TRBJ2-7, with TRBD1 matching over 8 bases. DNA of the CDR3: TGTGCCAGCAGTTACTTCCCCCGACAGGGGATCGACGAGCAGTACTTC. The encoded protein is CASSYFPRQGIDEQYF.